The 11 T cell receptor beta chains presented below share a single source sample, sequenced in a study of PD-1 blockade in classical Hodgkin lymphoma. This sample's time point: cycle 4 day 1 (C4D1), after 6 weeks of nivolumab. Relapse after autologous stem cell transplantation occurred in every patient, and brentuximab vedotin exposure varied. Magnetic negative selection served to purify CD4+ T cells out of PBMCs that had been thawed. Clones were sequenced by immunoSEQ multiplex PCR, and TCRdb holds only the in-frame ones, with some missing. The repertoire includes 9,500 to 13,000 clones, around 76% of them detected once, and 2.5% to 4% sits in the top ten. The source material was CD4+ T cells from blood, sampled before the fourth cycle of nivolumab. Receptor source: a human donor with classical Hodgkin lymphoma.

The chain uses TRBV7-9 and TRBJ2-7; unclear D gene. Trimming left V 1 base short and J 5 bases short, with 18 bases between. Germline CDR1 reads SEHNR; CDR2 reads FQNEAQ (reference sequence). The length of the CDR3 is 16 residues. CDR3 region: CASSLDVGPHKDEQYF. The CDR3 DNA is TGTGCCAGCAGCTTAGACGTAGGGCCCCATAAGGACGAGCAGTACTTC. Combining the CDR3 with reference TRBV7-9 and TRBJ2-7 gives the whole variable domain DTGVSQNPRHKITKRGQNVTFRCDPISEHNRLYWYRQTLGQGPEFLTYFQNEAQLEKSRLLSDRFSAERPKGSFSTLEIQRTEQGDSAMYLCASSLDVGPHKDEQYFGPGTRLTVT.

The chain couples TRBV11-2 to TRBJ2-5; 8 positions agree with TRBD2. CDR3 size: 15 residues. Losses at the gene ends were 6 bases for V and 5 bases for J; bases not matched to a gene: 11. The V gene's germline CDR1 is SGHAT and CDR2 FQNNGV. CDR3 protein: CASSLTGTREETQYF. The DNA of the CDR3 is TGTGCCAGCAGTTTAACCGGGACTAGAGAGGAGACCCAGTACTTC.

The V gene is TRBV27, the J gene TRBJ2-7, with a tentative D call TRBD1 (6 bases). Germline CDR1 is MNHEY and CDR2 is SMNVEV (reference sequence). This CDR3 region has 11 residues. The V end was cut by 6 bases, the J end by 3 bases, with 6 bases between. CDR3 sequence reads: CASRGGYEQYF. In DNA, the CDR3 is TGTGCCAGCAGAGGGGGCTACGAGCAGTACTTC.

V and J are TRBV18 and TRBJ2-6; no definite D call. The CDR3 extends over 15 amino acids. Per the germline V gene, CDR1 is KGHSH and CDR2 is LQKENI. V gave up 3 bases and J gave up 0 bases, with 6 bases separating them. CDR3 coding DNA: TGTGCCAGCTCACCGTCAAACTCTGGGGCCAACGTCCTGACTTTC. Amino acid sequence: CASSPSNSGANVLTF.

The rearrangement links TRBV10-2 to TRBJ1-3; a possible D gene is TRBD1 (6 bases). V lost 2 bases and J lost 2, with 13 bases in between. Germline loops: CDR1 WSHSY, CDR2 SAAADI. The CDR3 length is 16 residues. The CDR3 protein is CASSEPFTGPGNTIYF. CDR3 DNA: TGCGCCAGCAGTGAGCCCTTTACAGGGCCTGGAAACACCATATATTTT.

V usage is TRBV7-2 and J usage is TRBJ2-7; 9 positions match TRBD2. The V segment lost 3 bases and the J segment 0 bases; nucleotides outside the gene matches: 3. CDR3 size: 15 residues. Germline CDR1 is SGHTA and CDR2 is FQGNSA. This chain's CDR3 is CASSFTSGSSYEQYF. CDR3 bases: TGTGCCAGCAGCTTCACTAGCGGGTCCTCCTACGAGCAGTACTTC.

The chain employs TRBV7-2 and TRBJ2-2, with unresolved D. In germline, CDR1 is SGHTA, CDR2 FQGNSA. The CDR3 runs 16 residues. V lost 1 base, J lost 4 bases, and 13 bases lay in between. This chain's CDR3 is CASSLDSWVTTGELFF. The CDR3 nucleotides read TGTGCCAGCAGCTTAGATTCGTGGGTGACCACCGGGGAGCTGTTTTTT.

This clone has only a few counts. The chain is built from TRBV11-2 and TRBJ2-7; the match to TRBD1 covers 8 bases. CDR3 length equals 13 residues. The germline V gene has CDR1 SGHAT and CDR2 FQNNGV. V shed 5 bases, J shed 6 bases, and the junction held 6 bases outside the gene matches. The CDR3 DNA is TGTGCCAGCAGCCCCGGACAGGGTGCCGAGCAGTACTTC. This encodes CASSPGQGAEQYF.

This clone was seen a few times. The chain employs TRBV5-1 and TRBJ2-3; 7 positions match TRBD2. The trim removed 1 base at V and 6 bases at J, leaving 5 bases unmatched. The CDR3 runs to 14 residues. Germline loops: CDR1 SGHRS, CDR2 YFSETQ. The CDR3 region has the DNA TGCGCCAGCAGCTTGAAGCGGGGTGGGGATACGCAGTATTTT. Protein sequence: CASSLKRGGDTQYF. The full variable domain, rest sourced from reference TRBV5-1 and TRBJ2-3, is KAGVTQTPRYLIKTRGQQVTLSCSPISGHRSVSWYQQTPGQGLQFLFEYFSETQRNKGNFPGRFSGRQFSNSRSEMNVSTLELGDSALYLCASSLKRGGDTQYFGPGTRLTVL.

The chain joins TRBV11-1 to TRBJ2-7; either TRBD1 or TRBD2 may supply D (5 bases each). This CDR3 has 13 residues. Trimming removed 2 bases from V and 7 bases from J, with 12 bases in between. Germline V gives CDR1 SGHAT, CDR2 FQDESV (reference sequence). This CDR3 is CASSLRDRREQYF. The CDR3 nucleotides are TGTGCCAGCAGCTTAAGGGACCGGCGGGAGCAGTACTTC.

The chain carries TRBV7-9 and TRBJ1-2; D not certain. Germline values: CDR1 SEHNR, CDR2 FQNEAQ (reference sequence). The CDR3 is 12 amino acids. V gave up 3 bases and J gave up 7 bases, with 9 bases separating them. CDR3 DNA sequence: TGTGCCAGCAGCTTTCAGCGAACTGGCTACACCTTC. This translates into CASSFQRTGYTF.